The 3 T cell receptor beta chains below all came from one sample that was sequenced in a study of T cells in localized non-small cell lung cancer (dated by TCRdb to the early 2020s). The library was generated by the immunoSEQ multiplex PCR assay. The source is immuneACCESS, and TCRdb retained only in-frame sequences with V and J called. Part of the clones is not carried over; for the studies checked, unresolved V genes explain less than half of this, and the remainder is unexplained. The sample has roughly 35,000 clones on record, about 90% of them singletons. Around 4% of the sample belongs to the ten largest clones. Material: peripheral blood, obtained before any cancer treatment. The source is a woman aged 40 to 75 with stage I lung adenocarcinoma.

This clone appeared a single time. Because the CDR3's place on the DNA is in doubt, the DNA is left out and the CDR3 is given as listed by TCRdb. The V gene is TRBV19, the J gene TRBJ2-6; the DNA was not used to check the table's D call, TRBD2. Germline CDR1 is LNHDA and CDR2 is SQIVND (reference sequence). Ends included, the CDR3 has 19 residues. The CDR3 loop is CASSTSGFSGGSGANVLTF.

J is TRBJ2-1 and V is TRBV6-6; unclear D gene. The V gene lost 6 bases and the J gene lost 4 bases, with 7 bases spanning the gap. Germline loops: CDR1 MNHNY, CDR2 SVGAGI (reference sequence). The CDR3 is 12 residues long. The CDR3 DNA reads TGTGCCAGCAGCTCTACTTACAATGAGCAGTTCTTC. Its protein is CASSSTYNEQFF.

The chain couples TRBV4-1 to TRBJ1-3; D not certain. The V gene's germline CDR1 is MGHRA and CDR2 YSYEKL. The CDR3 length is 14 residues. V lost 1 base, J lost 0 bases, and 4 bases lay in between. DNA of the CDR3: TGCGCCAGCAGCCAAGGCCTCTCTGGAAACACCATATATTTT. It codes for CASSQGLSGNTIYF.